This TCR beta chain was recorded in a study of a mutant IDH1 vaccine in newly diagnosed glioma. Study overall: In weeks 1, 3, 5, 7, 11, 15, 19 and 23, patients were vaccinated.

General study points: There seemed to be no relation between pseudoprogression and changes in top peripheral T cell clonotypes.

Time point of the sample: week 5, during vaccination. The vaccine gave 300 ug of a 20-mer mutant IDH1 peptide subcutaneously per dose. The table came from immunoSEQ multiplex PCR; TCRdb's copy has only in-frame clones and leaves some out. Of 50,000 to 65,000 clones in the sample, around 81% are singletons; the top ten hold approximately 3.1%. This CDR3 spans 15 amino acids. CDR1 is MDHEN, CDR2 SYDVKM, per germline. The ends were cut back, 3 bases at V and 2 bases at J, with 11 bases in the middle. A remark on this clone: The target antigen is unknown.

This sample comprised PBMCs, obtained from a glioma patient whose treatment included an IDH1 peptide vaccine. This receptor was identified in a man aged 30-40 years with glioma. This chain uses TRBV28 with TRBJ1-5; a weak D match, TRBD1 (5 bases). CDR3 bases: TGTGCCAGCAGTTTCTTTGGGGGTGGCAATCAGCCCCAGCATTTT. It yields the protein CASSFFGGGNQPQHF.